The rows below give T cell receptor beta chains drawn from one sample of a study of graft-versus-host responses after intestinal transplantation. Profiled with immunoSEQ multiplex PCR; TCRdb holds only in-frame clones, not every one. Of about 12,000 clones in the sample, 35% were seen once. The material sequenced was alloreactive CD8+ T cells from a mixed lymphocyte reaction culture, taken before intestinal transplant. All receptors derive from a human patient who received an intestinal transplant. Each CDR3 is given with its conserved first and last residue. D genes are given only for firm matches. Clone size appears in some rows only: once, few, many, or a class for an expanded clone.

CDR3	DNA	D	V	J	size
CASSALASTGELFF	TGTGCCAGCAGTGCCCTAGCGAGCACCGGGGAGCTGTTTTTT	.	TRBV27	TRBJ2-2	few
CASSLSSGLEQFF	TGTGCCAGCAGTTTATCGTCAGGGCTTGAGCAGTTCTTC	.	TRBV27	TRBJ2-1	.
CASSFLSSSYNEQFF	TGTGCCAGCAGCTTCTTATCGAGCTCCTACAATGAGCAGTTCTTC	.	TRBV7-3	TRBJ2-1	.
CASSSSGSDEQYF	TGCGCCAGCAGCTCTAGCGGGAGTGACGAGCAGTACTTC	TRBD2	TRBV5-1	TRBJ2-7	.
CASSLRGGDEKLFF	TGTGCCAGCAGTTTACGGGGGGGGGATGAAAAACTGTTTTTT	.	TRBV27	TRBJ1-4	medium-sized
CAISDRGNQPQHF	TGTGCCATCAGTGACCGGGGTAATCAGCCCCAGCATTTT	.	TRBV10-3	TRBJ1-5	.
CASSNGVLNDEQFF	TGCGCCAGCAGTAATGGAGTGCTGAACGATGAGCAGTTCTTC	.	TRBV5-1	TRBJ2-1	.
CASSLKASYEQYF	TGTGCCAGCAGTTTAAAAGCCTCCTACGAGCAGTACTTC	.	TRBV27	TRBJ2-7	.
CAISEPPDRAFTDTQYF	TGTGCCATCAGTGAGCCGCCGGACAGGGCCTTCACAGATACGCAGTATTTT	TRBD1	TRBV6-1	TRBJ2-3	few
CASSVQDRTYEQYF	TGTGCCAGCAGCGTACAAGACCGAACCTACGAGCAGTACTTC	.	TRBV9	TRBJ2-7	.
CASSAKIPSSYEQYF	TGCGCCAGCAGTGCCAAGATACCCAGCTCCTACGAGCAGTACTTC	.	TRBV10-1	TRBJ2-7	few
CASSSGTGEQHF	TGTGCCAGCAGTTCCGGGACAGGCGAACAGCATTTT	TRBD1	TRBV5-4	TRBJ1-5	many
CASTLGVGSTEAFF	TGTGCCAGCACCCTGGGGGTGGGGTCCACTGAAGCTTTCTTT	.	TRBV5-6	TRBJ1-1	.
CAWDLAGVGETQYF	TGTGCCTGGGATCTAGCGGGAGTAGGCGAGACCCAGTACTTC	TRBD2	TRBV30	TRBJ2-5	few
CASERKTQYF	TGTGCCAGCGAAAGGAAGACCCAGTACTTC	.	TRBV2	TRBJ2-5	few
CASSPTGQVDIWDSNQPQHF	TGTGCCAGCAGCCCCACAGGGCAGGTCGATATATGGGATAGCAATCAGCCCCAGCATTTT	.	TRBV5-8	TRBJ1-5	.
CASSYGGQGEYEQYF	TGTGCCAGCAGTTATGGGGGACAGGGGGAATACGAGCAGTACTTC	TRBD1	TRBV6-5	TRBJ2-7	few
CASSEMGTGKVYTF	TGTGCCAGCAGTGAAATGGGGACAGGGAAGGTATACACCTTC	TRBD1	TRBV2	TRBJ1-2	.
CASSSERGQGATRPSYNEQFF	TGTGCCAGCAGTTCAGAGAGGGGACAGGGGGCGACCAGACCTTCCTACAATGAGCAGTTCTTC	TRBD1	TRBV28	TRBJ2-1	.
CASSPSGSTYEQYF	TGTGCCAGCAGCCCCAGCGGGAGTACATACGAGCAGTACTTC	TRBD2	TRBV7-3	TRBJ2-7	.
CASSPTGDREAFF	TGTGCCAGCAGTCCTACAGGGGACCGTGAAGCTTTCTTT	TRBD1	TRBV28	TRBJ1-1	.
CASSYFIGNNEQFF	TGTGCCAGCAGTTACTTTATAGGGAACAATGAGCAGTTCTTC	.	TRBV6-5	TRBJ2-1	few